These T cell receptor beta chains were read from a single sample in a study of cytomegalovirus exposure and HLA in healthy donors. Assay: immunoSEQ multiplex PCR; the TCRdb copy retains only in-frame clones and omits some. The top ten hold around 3.6% of the sample, which has around 190,000 clones, approximately 77% seen once. The specimen sequenced was PBMCs. The source of these receptors is a man in his forties in good health and CMV-seropositive. Both conserved end residues are part of each CDR3. Each record gives: J gene, clone size, V gene, D gene, CDR3 protein, CDR3 DNA. A D gene is named only where the DNA matches it firmly. Clone size, where shown, is once, few, many, or a class for clones that have expanded.

TRBJ2-5 once TRBV2 TRBD2 CASNPGLASGAGTQYF TGTGCCAGCAATCCGGGACTAGCGTCTGGGGCAGGGACCCAGTACTTC
TRBJ1-1 . TRBV5-1 . CASSSTLGGTEAFF TGCGCCAGCAGCTCGACACTCGGAGGGACTGAAGCTTTCTTT
TRBJ2-3 . TRBV5-4 TRBD2 CASSLGIAGERTQYF TGTGCCAGCAGCTTGGGGATAGCGGGAGAGCGTACGCAGTATTTT
TRBJ2-1 . TRBV28 TRBD2 CASSSPSGSYNEQFF TGTGCCAGCAGTTCCCCTAGCGGCTCCTACAATGAGCAGTTCTTC
TRBJ1-4 few TRBV7-9 . CASSAQEGAKEKLFF TGTGCCAGCAGCGCACAGGAAGGGGCCAAAGAAAAACTGTTTTTT
TRBJ2-7 . TRBV6-5 . CASSYAVGAYEQYF TGTGCCAGCAGTTACGCGGTCGGAGCCTACGAGCAGTACTTC
TRBJ2-7 . TRBV2 TRBD2 CASSRLAGGGYEQYF TGTGCCAGCAGCCGACTAGCGGGAGGGGGCTACGAGCAGTACTTC
TRBJ2-7 once TRBV18 TRBD1 CASSPIGFTGQGSLYEQYF TGTGCCAGCTCACCAATCGGTTTTACGGGACAGGGGTCCCTCTACGAGCAGTACTTC
TRBJ2-7 . TRBV19 TRBD1 CASSSPGGYEQYF TGTGCCAGTAGCTCCCCAGGGGGCTACGAGCAGTACTTC
TRBJ2-7 . TRBV6-1 TRBD1 CASSEGTGIYEQYF TGTGCCAGCAGTGAAGGGACAGGGATCTACGAGCAGTACTTC
TRBJ2-7 . TRBV5-1 TRBD2 CASSVLPGLAVYEQYF TGCGCCAGCAGTGTTCTTCCGGGACTAGCGGTATACGAGCAGTACTTC
TRBJ1-4 . TRBV4-1 TRBD1 CASNQRVPGQLATNEKLFF TGCGCCAGCAACCAGAGGGTCCCGGGACAGTTGGCAACTAATGAAAAACTGTTTTTT
TRBJ2-2 . TRBV29-1 TRBD1 CSVQGQGPTGELFF TGCAGCGTTCAGGGACAGGGGCCCACCGGGGAGCTGTTTTTT
TRBJ2-5 once TRBV7-9 . CASSLYQGETQYF TGTGCCAGCAGCTTATATCAGGGCGAGACCCAGTACTTC
TRBJ2-3 . TRBV28 TRBD2 CASSFPGLAGGPVDTQYF TGTGCCAGCAGTTTTCCGGGACTAGCGGGAGGGCCCGTAGATACGCAGTATTTT
TRBJ1-2 few TRBV5-4 . CASSLDPNYGYTF TGTGCCAGCAGCCTAGATCCGAACTATGGCTACACCTTC
TRBJ2-7 . TRBV7-9 . CSSSFPPSSRNYEQYF TGTTCCAGCAGCTTCCCTCCTTCTAGCAGAAACTACGAGCAGTACTTC
TRBJ2-5 . TRBV15 . CATSRDRPPTETQYF TGTGCCACCAGCAGAGACAGGCCGCCCACAGAGACCCAGTACTTC
TRBJ2-2 . TRBV19 TRBD2 CASSMLAGGNTGELFF TGTGCCAGTAGTATGTTAGCGGGAGGTAACACCGGGGAGCTGTTTTTT
TRBJ2-2 . TRBV9 . CASSWTEYTGELFF TGTGCCAGCAGCTGGACTGAATACACCGGGGAGCTGTTTTTT
TRBJ2-7 . TRBV14 TRBD2 CASSQVASGTYEQYF TGTGCCAGCAGCCAGGTGGCTAGCGGGACCTACGAGCAGTACTTC
TRBJ1-1 . TRBV27 TRBD1 CASITPRGWGEAEAFF TGTGCCAGCATCACCCCCAGGGGGTGGGGGGAGGCTGAAGCTTTCTTT
TRBJ1-4 . TRBV28 TRBD1 CASSPTGGTNEKLFF TGTGCCAGCAGCCCAACAGGGGGAACTAATGAAAAACTGTTTTTT
TRBJ1-6 . TRBV30 TRBD1 CAWSVSRQGWADSPLHF TGTGCCTGGAGTGTATCCCGACAGGGGTGGGCGGATTCACCCCTCCACTTT
TRBJ2-5 . TRBV6-1 . CASRGSVRGETQYF TGTGCCAGCAGGGGGTCAGTAAGAGGGGAGACCCAGTACTTC
TRBJ2-2 . TRBV11-3 . CASSLESPTGELFF TGTGCCAGCAGCTTAGAGAGCCCCACCGGGGAGCTGTTTTTT
TRBJ1-5 . TRBV19 . CASSPGDYSNQPQHF TGTGCCAGTAGCCCAGGGGATTATAGCAATCAGCCCCAGCATTTT
TRBJ2-7 once TRBV7-2 TRBD2 CASSRSGRAYEQYF TGTGCCAGCAGCCGAAGCGGGAGGGCCTACGAGCAGTACTTC
TRBJ1-2 . TRBV5-1 . CASSSTTGTVYGYTF TGCGCCAGCAGCTCCACTACGGGAACAGTCTATGGCTACACCTTC
TRBJ2-2 . TRBV2 . CASRTPPGVGELFF TGTGCCAGCAGAACCCCTCCGGGGGTCGGGGAGCTGTTTTTT
TRBJ2-3 . TRBV4-2 . CASSRGKPGYDTDTQYF TGTGCCAGCAGCCGAGGAAAACCGGGGTATGACACAGATACGCAGTATTTT
TRBJ1-1 . TRBV7-9 TRBD1 CASSSRVARGQGLNTEAFF TGTGCCAGCAGCTCGCGGGTCGCCAGGGGGCAAGGGCTGAACACTGAAGCTTTCTTT
TRBJ1-5 . TRBV18 TRBD1 CASSYGTVDSNQPQHF TGTGCCAGCTCGTACGGGACAGTTGATAGCAATCAGCCCCAGCATTTT
TRBJ2-5 . TRBV12-5 . CASAPRLYQETQYF TGTGCTAGTGCCCCCAGACTTTACCAAGAGACCCAGTACTTC
TRBJ2-1 . TRBV5-1 . CASSLVYNEQFF TGCGCCAGCAGCCTCGTATACAATGAGCAGTTCTTC
TRBJ2-7 . TRBV2 . CASSVDPGLGREQYF TGTGCCAGCAGCGTTGATCCGGGGTTGGGAAGGGAGCAGTACTTC
TRBJ2-1 few TRBV11-3 TRBD2 CASSLDRDTSGRSEQFF TGTGCCAGCAGCTTAGATCGAGACACTAGCGGGAGAAGTGAGCAGTTCTTC
TRBJ2-6 . TRBV23-1 . CASRAGPGANVLTF TGCGCCAGCAGGGCGGGACCTGGGGCCAACGTCCTGACTTTC
TRBJ1-2 . TRBV19 TRBD1 CASSIAGTGVHGYTF TGTGCCAGTAGTATAGCCGGGACAGGGGTCCATGGCTACACCTTC
TRBJ1-4 . TRBV5-6 . CASSPSGALGLFF TGTGCCAGCAGCCCCTCAGGGGCCCTAGGACTGTTTTTT
TRBJ2-5 . TRBV7-2 . CASSFRGGETQYF TGTGCCAGCAGCTTCAGGGGAGGGGAGACCCAGTACTTC
TRBJ2-2 . TRBV5-1 TRBD1 CASSSTGTNTGELFF TGCGCCAGCAGTTCGACAGGGACGAACACCGGGGAGCTGTTTTTT
TRBJ2-1 . TRBV5-1 TRBD2 CASSLGGRGNNEQFF TGCGCCAGCAGCTTGGGCGGGAGGGGGAACAATGAGCAGTTCTTC
TRBJ2-7 . TRBV6-5 TRBD2 CASSYGTSGSYEQYF TGTGCCAGCAGTTACGGGACTAGCGGGTCCTACGAGCAGTACTTC
TRBJ1-1 . TRBV19 TRBD1 CASSKGTGLEAFF TGTGCCAGTAGTAAAGGGACAGGCCTTGAAGCTTTCTTT
TRBJ2-2 . TRBV4-1 TRBD2 CASSTPGLAGGRRDGELFF TGCGCCAGCAGCACCCCGGGACTAGCGGGAGGGCGAAGGGACGGGGAGCTGTTTTTT
TRBJ2-3 . TRBV7-2 . CASSHRGGTGADTQYF TGTGCCAGCAGCCACAGAGGTGGTACAGGTGCAGATACGCAGTATTTT
TRBJ1-1 few TRBV13 . CASSLSVTEAFF TGTGCCAGCAGCTTATCGGTCACTGAAGCTTTCTTT
TRBJ2-1 . TRBV6-1 TRBD1 CATTGARKDEQFF TGTGCCACAACAGGGGCCCGTAAGGATGAGCAGTTCTTC
TRBJ1-3 . TRBV6-1 . CASSDSLGVSGNTIYF TGTGCCAGCAGTGACAGTCTAGGGGTCTCTGGGAACACCATATATTTT
TRBJ1-1 . TRBV6-5 . CASSWGQNTEAFF TGTGCCAGCAGTTGGGGACAAAACACTGAAGCTTTCTTT